Each of the 14 T cell receptor beta chains below was sequenced from the same sample in a study of beta chain features in type 1 diabetes. Every isolated RNA sample was fully reverse transcribed, so sequencing captured expressed TCRB transcripts. Some clones are missing from TCRdb's copy, which holds only in-frame ones; the method was immunoSEQ multiplex PCR. The table lists around 690,000 clones, approximately 13% of them singletons. These receptors lack a known antigen. Points from the study as a whole: In all four CD4+ subsets, TCRB CDR3 length was significantly, moderately reduced in type 1 diabetes.

Sample: naive CD4+ T cells from blood. The receptors derive from a man aged 30-40 years with type 1 diabetes.

The CDR3 nucleotides read TGCGCCAGCAGTGTCGGGGGCAGGGAGGAGACCCAGTACTTC. This encodes CASSVGGREETQYF. The chain links TRBV10-2 to TRBJ2-5, with D perhaps TRBD1 or TRBD2 (6 bases each). V was shortened by 4 bases and J by 5 bases, with 14 bases between the two germline ends. Germline assignment: CDR1 WSHSY and CDR2 SAAADI. This CDR3 has 14 amino acids.

This clone was seen a few times. The V and J genes are TRBV10-2 and TRBJ2-5; 11 bases are a match to TRBD2. The CDR3 has 13 amino acids. Germline CDR1 WSHSY, CDR2 SAAADI. The junction had 2 bases not matched to a gene; V was cut back by 7 bases and J by 4 bases. Written as DNA, the CDR3 is TGCGCCAGCATCCTAGCGGGGGGAGAGACCCAGTACTTC. Translation gives CASILAGGETQYF.

V usage is TRBV5-1 and J usage is TRBJ2-7, with D unclear. V was clipped by 0 bases and J by 6 bases, with 19 bases between them. The length of the CDR3 is 16 residues. Germline values: CDR1 SGHRS, CDR2 YFSETQ. DNA for the CDR3: TGCGCCAGCAGCTTGGGTCGTGCCGCTACCTCCCTCGAGCAGTACTTC. This sequence encodes CASSLGRAATSLEQYF. Full variable domain (remainder filled in from reference TRBV5-1 and TRBJ2-7): KAGVTQTPRYLIKTRGQQVTLSCSPISGHRSVSWYQQTPGQGLQFLFEYFSETQRNKGNFPGRFSGRQFSNSRSEMNVSTLELGDSALYLCASSLGRAATSLEQYFGPGTRLTVT.

The chain links TRBV5-1 to TRBJ2-5; D possibly matches TRBD1 or TRBD2 (6 bases each). This CDR3 is 14 amino acids long. V lost 2 bases to trimming and J lost 4 bases, with 12 bases between them. The germline V gene encodes CDR1 SGHRS and CDR2 YFSETQ. CDR3 nucleotides: TGCGCCAGCAGCTTACAGGGAGGAGGAGAGACCCAGTACTTC. Translating gives CASSLQGGGETQYF.

The rearrangement joins TRBV19 to TRBJ2-7; no firm D call. The CDR3 sequence is 12 residues long. Germline V lookup: CDR1 LNHDA, CDR2 SQIVND (reference sequence). V was shortened by 6 bases and J by 7 bases, with 13 bases between the two germline ends. DNA for the CDR3: TGTGCCAGTAGAAGCCCCCTACGGGAGCAGTACTTC. Amino acid sequence: CASRSPLREQYF.

A few counts support this clone. In the same sample, other DNA sequences code for this CDR3. V is TRBV6-5 and J is TRBJ2-7; 8 nucleotides agree with TRBD1. Looked up from germline, CDR1 is MNHEY and CDR2 is SVGAGI. J lost 1 base, V lost 0 bases, and 2 bases had no gene match. The CDR3 is 15 amino acids. CDR3 DNA sequence: TGTGCCAGCAGTTACTCAACAGGGGGGTCCTACGAGCAGTACTTC. Its protein product is CASSYSTGGSYEQYF.

The V and J genes are TRBV7-8 and TRBJ1-2, with D maybe TRBD1 (5 bases). This CDR3 region has 15 residues. Germline CDR1 and CDR2: SGHVS and FQNEAQ. Trimming removed 4 bases at V and 5 bases at J, with 17 bases between. The CDR3 sequence is CASSSTPAGRYGYTF. The CDR3 nucleotides read TGTGCCAGCAGCTCGACGCCGGCGGGGCGGTATGGCTACACCTTC.

This clone has more than one count but fewer than ten. The chain combines TRBV7-9 with TRBJ2-7; D gene ambiguous. Trimming pared 2 bases from V and 1 base from J, leaving 9 bases between. Looked up from germline, CDR1 is SEHNR and CDR2 is FQNEAQ (reference sequence). CDR3 size: 14 residues. In nucleotides, the CDR3 is TGTGCCAGCAGCTTATTGCTGGATTCCTACGAGCAGTACTTC. Translated: CASSLLLDSYEQYF.

The chain employs TRBV5-1 and TRBJ2-5, with TRBD1 as a possible D gene (6 bases). Deletions cut 1 base from V and 4 bases from J, with 11 bases between. CDR1 is SGHRS, CDR2 YFSETQ, per germline. The CDR3 spans 14 residues. CDR3 DNA sequence: TGCGCCAGCAGCTTGTCGAAGACAGGAGAGACCCAGTACTTC. The encoded protein is CASSLSKTGETQYF.

There are a few counts of this clone. J is TRBJ2-3 and V is TRBV5-1; D not certain. Trimming removed 0 bases from V and 0 bases from J, with 5 bases in between. The CDR3 covers 14 residues. Germline lookup yields CDR1 SGHRS and CDR2 YFSETQ. The CDR3 here is CASSLALSTDTQYF. CDR3 DNA: TGCGCCAGCAGCTTGGCCCTTAGCACAGATACGCAGTATTTT.

This clone was recorded a few times. The rearrangement uses TRBV9 and TRBJ1-5, with no clear D. CDR3 size: 15 residues. Trimming left V 0 bases short and J 1 base short, with 8 bases between. Germline CDR1 SGDLS, CDR2 YYNGEE. The CDR3 nucleotides are TGTGCCAGCAGCGTAGGTTTAGGGAGCAATCAGCCCCAGCATTTT. Protein: CASSVGLGSNQPQHF.

This chain joins TRBV27 and TRBJ1-2; 11 bases match TRBD1. Germline V CDR1 and CDR2: MNHEY, SMNVEV (reference sequence). There are 11 residues in the CDR3. The trim removed 9 bases at V and 7 bases at J, leaving 1 base unmatched. The DNA for the CDR3 is TGTGCCAGTGGACAGGGGGCTGGCTACACCTTC. Protein product: CASGQGAGYTF.

This clone appeared a few times. The CDR3 DNA follows: TGTGCCAGCAGCCAAGTACAGGGGGCAAATACGCAGTATTTT. This sequence encodes CASSQVQGANTQYF. The chain links TRBV14 to TRBJ2-3, with 9 bases identical to TRBD1. Germline V gene sequence: CDR1 SGHDN, CDR2 FVKESK. J lost 7 bases, V lost 1 base, and 3 bases had no gene match. The CDR3 consists of 14 residues.

The V gene is TRBV2, the J gene TRBJ1-5, with TRBD1 matching 7 bases. Per germline, CDR1 SNHLY and CDR2 FYNNEI. Trimming cost V 6 bases and J 5 bases; bases outside gene matches: 10. The CDR3 sequence is 15 residues long. The chain's CDR3 is CASRPLATGYQPQHF. Here the CDR3 DNA reads TGTGCCAGCAGGCCCCTAGCGACAGGGTATCAGCCCCAGCATTTT.